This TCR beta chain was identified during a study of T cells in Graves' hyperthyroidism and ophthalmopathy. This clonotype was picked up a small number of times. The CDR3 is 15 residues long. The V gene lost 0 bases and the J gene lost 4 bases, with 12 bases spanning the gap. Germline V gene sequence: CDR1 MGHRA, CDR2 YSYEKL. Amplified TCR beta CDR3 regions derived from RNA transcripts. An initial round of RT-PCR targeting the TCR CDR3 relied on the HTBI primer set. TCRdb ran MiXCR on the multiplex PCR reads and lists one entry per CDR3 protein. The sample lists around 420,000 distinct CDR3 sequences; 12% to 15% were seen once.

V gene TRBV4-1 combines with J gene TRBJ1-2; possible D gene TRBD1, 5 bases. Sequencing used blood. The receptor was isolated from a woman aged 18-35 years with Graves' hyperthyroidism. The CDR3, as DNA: TGCGCCAGCAGCCAAGATTTTGGGGCAGCCTATGGCTACACCTTC. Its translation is CASSQDFGAAYGYTF.